This T cell receptor (beta chain) was captured in a study of cytomegalovirus exposure and HLA in healthy donors. Trimming took 3 bases from V and 3 from J, leaving 14 bases between them. The CDR3 has 15 residues. Per the germline V gene, CDR1 is KGHSH and CDR2 is LQKENI. Findings of the study overall: TCR beta chains numbering 164 were designated cytomegalovirus-associated. Among TCR beta chains of equal frequency, HLA-associated ones were more clonally expanded in a later analysis.

A multiplex PCR was run with 60 Vbeta primers and 13 Jbeta primers. Repertoires were generated with immunoSEQ multiplex PCR, while TCRdb's copy carries only in-frame clones and drops some. In the table there are under 200,000 clones, 79% of which are singletons. As to this clone: Its antigen is still unknown. This is likely a read error, given that the CDR3 carries no conserved phenylalanine or tryptophan at its end.

The genes are TRBV18 and TRBJ1-2; no definite D call. The source is a woman in her 50s in good health and CMV-seronegative. The sample taken for sequencing was PBMCs. The CDR3 bases are TGTGCCAGCTCACCGAAGTGGGGATTGGACTATGGCTACACCCTC. The encoded protein is CASSPKWGLDYGYTL.